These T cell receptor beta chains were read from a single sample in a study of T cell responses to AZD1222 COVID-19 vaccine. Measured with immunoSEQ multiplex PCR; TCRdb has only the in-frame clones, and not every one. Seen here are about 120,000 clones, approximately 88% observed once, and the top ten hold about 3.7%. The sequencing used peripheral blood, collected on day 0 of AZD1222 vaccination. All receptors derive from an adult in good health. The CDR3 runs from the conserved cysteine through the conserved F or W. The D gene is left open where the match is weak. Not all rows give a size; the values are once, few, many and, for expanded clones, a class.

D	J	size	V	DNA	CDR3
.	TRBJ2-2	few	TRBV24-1	TGTGCCACCAGTGATCCTGGACGGGACACCGGGGAGCTGTTTTTT	CATSDPGRDTGELFF
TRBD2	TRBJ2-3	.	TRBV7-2	TGTGCCAGCAGCTTAGCGCTAAGAGCGGGGGGCTCCCTGGATACGCAGTATTTT	CASSLALRAGGSLDTQYF
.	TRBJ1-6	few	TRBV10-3	TGTGCCATCAGCGCGGGGGTTGGCAATTCACCCCTCCACTTT	CAISAGVGNSPLHF
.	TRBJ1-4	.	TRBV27	TGTGCCAGCAGTCCTGGGTTTGGACAGTCTAATGAAAAACTGTTTTTT	CASSPGFGQSNEKLFF
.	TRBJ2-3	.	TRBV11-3	TGTGCCAGCAGCCCGGGGGTCAGGGTAGCAGATACGCAGTATTTT	CASSPGVRVADTQYF
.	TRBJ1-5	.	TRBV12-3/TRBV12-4	TGTGCCAGCAGTTTAAACCTTGGCCAGCCCCAGCATTTT	CASSLNLGQPQHF
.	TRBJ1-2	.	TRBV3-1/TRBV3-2	TGTGCCAGCACCTTTTCGGGGTCTTATGGCTACACCTTC	CASTFSGSYGYTF
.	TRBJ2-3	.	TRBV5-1	TGCGCCAGCAGCCTCCCCACGGCGCCGTCCGATACGCAGTATTTT	CASSLPTAPSDTQYF
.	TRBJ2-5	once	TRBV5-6	TGTGCCAGCAGCTTGTTGCCAGGCTGGTACCAAGAGACCCAGTACTTC	CASSLLPGWYQETQYF
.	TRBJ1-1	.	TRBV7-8	TGTGCCAGCAGCTCACACTCCATCCTTGGGGGGCGAGTACCTGAAGCTTTCTTT	CASSSHSILGGRVPEAFF
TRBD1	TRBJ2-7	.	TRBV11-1	TGTGCCAGCAGCTTGGCGACAGGGATCCACGAGCAGTACTTC	CASSLATGIHEQYF
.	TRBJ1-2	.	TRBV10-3	TGTGCCATCAGTGAGGACCCCATACCCTATGGCTACACCTTC	CAISEDPIPYGYTF
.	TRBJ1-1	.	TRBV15	TGTGCCACCAGCAGAGATCTCGTGAGGGAGGGGACTGAAGCTTTCTTT	CATSRDLVREGTEAFF